This TCR beta chain stems from a study of regulatory T cells in long-lasting Graves disease (dated by TCRdb to the early 2020s). About the study as a whole: Newly diagnosed Graves' disease patients had taken antithyroid drugs for less than 3 months. Persistent Graves' disease patients were compared with newly diagnosed Graves' disease patients by peripheral blood TCR sequencing and RNA sequencing. A total of roughly 33 samples underwent TCR sequencing: some 13 from persistent and some 20 from newly diagnosed Graves' disease patients. The study took place in China and was registered as a clinical trial. General conclusions and limits of the study: TRBV28, TRBJ1-2 and TRBJ2-5 were preferentially used in persistent disease, while TRBV20-1 and TRBJ2-1 were favored in newly diagnosed disease. Sequencing and analysis were limited to the TCR beta chain. Compared with newly diagnosed patients, patients with persistent Graves' disease had lower TCR Shannon entropy and fewer highly expanded clones, which suggests clonal expansion. The authors acknowledged the small sample size as a limitation that may reduce accuracy. Because the primary lesion, thyroid tissue, could not be accessed, the study looked at peripheral blood alone. A larger number of public clonotypes was shared among persistent patients (more than 2,500) than among newly diagnosed patients (around 870).

This clonotype came up many times. Its antigen is not yet known. The sample holds no much larger clone one base away, and base qualities are not on file. In the paper's terms, the time point label means: newly diagnosed GD, antithyroid drugs for less than 3 months. RNA was extracted from PBMCs in TRIzol for both TCR sequencing and RNA sequencing. The diagnosis of Graves' disease was made according to American Thyroid Association guidelines. The patients came from an endocrinology department in Xi'an, China. Each patient gave approximately 8.8 milliliters of peripheral blood, collected in an EDTA anticoagulant tube. Ficoll Paque Plus density gradient separation was used to isolate PBMCs, and no further T cell sorting was performed. An Agilent 2100 Bioanalyzer and agarose gel were used to check RNA quality, and a NanoDrop 2000 was used to measure RNA concentration. Taken from cysteine to phenylalanine, the CDR3 has 13 residues. CDR3 DNA is the only sequence kept; it has 39 bases, read in frame from the first base. V sheds 2 bases and J sheds 1 base, leaving 6 bases between their ends. CDR1 and CDR2, per the germline V gene, are MNHEY and SVGAGI.

The library came from multiplex PCR. The data were produced on an Illumina HiSeq 4000. TCR beta libraries were built with iRepertoire HTBI primers and Arm-PCR amplification of CDR3 regions. PCR products were gel purified before sequencing. The authors' analysis ran thus. Across samples, around 58 TRBV and roughly 15 TRBJ segments were identified and used for gene usage analysis of CDR3 amino acid clonotypes. COPE and FqMerger were used to merge filtered high-quality paired reads into contigs. BLAST was used to align contigs to the IMGT TRBV, TRBD and TRBJ reference genes, and CDR3 was defined following IMGT. Clonotypes above 0.1% frequency were classified as highly expanded clones. Repertoire diversity was measured by Shannon entropy, and V-J evenness by the Gini coefficient. A clonotype was considered public if more than one individual shared it. Clones were called with MiXCR by TCRdb after fastp trimmed the public reads at Q25, and only in-frame beta chains were retained. Entries that share a CDR3 protein sequence are merged under the most common genes and DNA. These V and J calls rely on TCRdb rather than the paper's analysis. Across this sample there are about 620,000 distinct CDR3 sequences, with 16% seen only once. Of the sample, 15% to 20% is held by the ten largest clones.

The same specimen was also included in a second study, on T cells in Graves' hyperthyroidism and ophthalmopathy. As the second publication notes: Graves' hyperthyroidism was defined as stable when no progression to ophthalmopathy occurred over 18 months of follow-up. Hyperthyroidism patients were aged 18 to 65 years and newly diagnosed, with disease duration of less than 2 months. Patients with uncontrolled infections, other autoimmune diseases, pregnancy or lactation were excluded. Diagnoses relied on clinical symptoms, serum thyroxine and TRAb, thyroid ultrasound and orbital computed tomography. The first round of RT-PCR for the TCR CDR3 was performed with the HTBI primer set and the Qiagen OneStep RT-PCR kit. Most expanded thyroid clonotypes (frequency above 0.001) were also detected in blood, suggesting blood repertoires may reflect thyroid immune responses. A model built on a 13 V-J signature distinguished ophthalmopathy from stable hyperthyroidism, reaching about 88% sensitivity and about 81% specificity in cross-validation and 80%/75% in testing. In validation, progression to ophthalmopathy was predicted by the model with 70% to 71% sensitivity and under 85% specificity, a median of 6.5 months before onset. A discovery cohort of approximately 97 patients, about 40 with Graves' ophthalmopathy and about 60 with stable Graves' hyperthyroidism, was used to find distinguishing TCR V-J signatures. Prospective prediction of ophthalmopathy was tested in an independent validation cohort consisting of 18 hyperthyroidism patients and over 15 patients who later progressed to ophthalmopathy. The 85 to 100 discovery patients were divided at random into training and test sets in a 7:3 ratio. Thyroid tissue and blood T-cell repertoires from several Graves' hyperthyroidism patients were also compared in the study. After sampling, hyperthyroidism patients received methimazole starting at 30 mg daily, and ophthalmopathy patients received high-dose intravenous methylprednisolone. Libraries were constructed in a second round of multiplex PCR, after which size selection and purification were performed. Paired-end sequencing of the libraries was performed with 100 bp reads on an Illumina HiSeq2000. SOAPnuke was used to process the raw data, throwing out any read that contained adapters or uncalled bases, had a mean Phred below 15, or lacked an exact constant-primer or identifier match. COPE v1.2.5 was used to merge the high-quality paired reads, and each unique nucleotide sequence was defined as a clonotype. MiTCR v1.1 was used to align the clonotypes against IMGT TRBV, TRBD and TRBJ reference segments. Analysis was restricted to V-J combinations with a frequency above 0.0001, which covered about 99% of repertoires. A TCS score was defined as the ratio of F50 (clonal expansion) to E x V (chaos), with BLOSUM62-based TCRdist applied between CDR3 peptides within each V-J. Welch's t-statistics and random forest reduced 500 to 550 V-J features to 10 to 15, which were used in a naive Bayes classifier (R e1071). No statistical method was used to fix the sample size in advance, and group allocation was not hidden from the investigators. TCR Vbeta CDR3 sequencing of 135 peripheral blood samples (over 40 ophthalmopathy, over 70 hyperthyroidism and 17 progressor patients) is reported in the paper.

This clonotype originated in a woman in her twenties or thirties with Graves disease. Donor details come from another sample of the same person, matched by shared clones. This chain is built from TRBV6-5 and TRBJ2-7; a weak D assignment points to TRBD2 (5 bases agree). Sequencing used peripheral blood mononuclear cells (PBMCs), obtained at new diagnosis, from a patient treated with antithyroid drugs. The CDR3 has the sequence CASSYTGSYEQYF. The DNA sequence is given as TGTGCCAGCAGTTACACGGGGTCCTACGAGCAGTACTTC.